Listed below are T cell receptor beta chains from one sample, sequenced in a study of OX40 agonist ivuxolimab in advanced cancers. Assay: immunoSEQ multiplex PCR; the TCRdb copy retains only in-frame clones and omits some. Here the sample spans 65,000 to 95,000 clones, around 88% being singletons. The sample in question was CD4+ or CD8+ T cells sorted from blood, obtained in a trial of the OX40 agonist ivuxolimab. These receptors were collected from an adult with an advanced solid tumor such as melanoma, head and neck, liver or kidney cancer. The CDR3 runs from the conserved cysteine through the conserved F or W.

V	J	CDR3
TRBV5-1	TRBJ2-2	CASSLEGGHTGELFF
TRBV27	TRBJ2-7	CASSLSPGGPYEQYF
TRBV19	TRBJ1-6	CASSQTDRGLNSPLHF
TRBV7-8	TRBJ2-4	CASSTGTLRDAKNIQYF
TRBV30	TRBJ2-7	CAWSAGGDYEQYF
TRBV6-1	TRBJ1-1	CASSEEGIITEAFF
TRBV5-1	TRBJ1-3	CASSPDGSSGNTIYF
TRBV7-9	TRBJ1-6	CASSLQGTNSPLHF
TRBV6-4	TRBJ1-1	CASIGRQTNTEAFF
TRBV27	TRBJ1-1	CASKGQEDTEAFF
TRBV5-1	TRBJ2-7	CASSFAPGEGNYEQYF
TRBV19	TRBJ1-2	CASSIRTGEGYTF
TRBV5-1	TRBJ2-7	CASSPGGGTSVYEQYF
TRBV5-1	TRBJ1-3	CASSRSLRGNTIYF
TRBV5-1	TRBJ1-1	CASSPRVLNTEAFF
TRBV5-6	TRBJ2-2	CASRASWGLLLTGELFF
TRBV4-2	TRBJ2-7	CASSQALGLDYEQYF
TRBV6-1	TRBJ2-3	CASSEREFSDTQYF
TRBV6-1	TRBJ1-3	CASRAPRGQGNTIYF
TRBV2	TRBJ1-3	CASRNQGNSGNTIYF
TRBV7-9	TRBJ2-7	CASSVTSGTYEQYF
TRBV2	TRBJ1-2	CASRATGVVAGYTF
TRBV28	TRBJ2-2	CASSQWGPYTGELFF
TRBV10-3	TRBJ2-7	CAITPGAGSYEQYF
TRBV4-2	TRBJ2-3	CASSQVPSSGDTQYF
TRBV5-4	TRBJ2-1	CASSLEIAAGSYNEQFF
TRBV7-2	TRBJ2-3	CASSLSADTQYF
TRBV29-1	TRBJ1-1	CSVDLSRTTEAFF
TRBV28	TRBJ1-6	CASSLSSPLHF
TRBV7-2	TRBJ2-3	CASSRGRAGSTDTQYF
TRBV7-3	TRBJ2-1	CASSVGDEQFF